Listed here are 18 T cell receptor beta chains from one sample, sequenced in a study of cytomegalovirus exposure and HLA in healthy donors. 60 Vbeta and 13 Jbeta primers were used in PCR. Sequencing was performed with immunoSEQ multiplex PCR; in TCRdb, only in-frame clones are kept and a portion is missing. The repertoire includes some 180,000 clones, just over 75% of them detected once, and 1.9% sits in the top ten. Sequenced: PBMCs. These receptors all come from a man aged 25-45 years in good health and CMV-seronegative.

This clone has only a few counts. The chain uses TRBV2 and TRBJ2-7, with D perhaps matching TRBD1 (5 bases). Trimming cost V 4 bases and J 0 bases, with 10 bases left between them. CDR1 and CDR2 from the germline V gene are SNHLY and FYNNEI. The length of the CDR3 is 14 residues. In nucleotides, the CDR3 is TGTGCCAGCAGTGGGATTACAGGCTCCTACGAGCAGTACTTC. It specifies CASSGITGSYEQYF.

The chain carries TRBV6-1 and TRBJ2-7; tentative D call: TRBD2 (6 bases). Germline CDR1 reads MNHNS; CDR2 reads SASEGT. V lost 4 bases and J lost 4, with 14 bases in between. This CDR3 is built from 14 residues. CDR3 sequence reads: CASSGETRGYEQYF. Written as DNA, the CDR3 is TGTGCCAGCAGTGGTGAGACTAGAGGGTACGAGCAGTACTTC.

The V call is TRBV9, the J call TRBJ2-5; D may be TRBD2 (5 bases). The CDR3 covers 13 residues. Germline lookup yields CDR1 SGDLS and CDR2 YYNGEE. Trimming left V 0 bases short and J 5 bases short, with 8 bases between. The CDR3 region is CASSVGGWETQYF. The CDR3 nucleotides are TGTGCCAGCAGCGTAGGCGGGTGGGAGACCCAGTACTTC. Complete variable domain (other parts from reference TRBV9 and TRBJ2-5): DSGVTQTPKHLITATGQRVTLRCSPRSGDLSVYWYQQSLDQGLQFLIQYYNGEERAKGNILERFSAQQFPDLHSELNLSSLELGDSALYFCASSVGGWETQYFGPGTRLLVL.

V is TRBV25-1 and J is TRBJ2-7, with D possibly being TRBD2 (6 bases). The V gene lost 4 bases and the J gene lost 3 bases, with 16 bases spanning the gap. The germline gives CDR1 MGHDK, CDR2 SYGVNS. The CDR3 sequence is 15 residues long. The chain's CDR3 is CASSGNGGTLYEQYF. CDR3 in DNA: TGTGCCAGCAGTGGGAATGGGGGGACGCTCTACGAGCAGTACTTC.

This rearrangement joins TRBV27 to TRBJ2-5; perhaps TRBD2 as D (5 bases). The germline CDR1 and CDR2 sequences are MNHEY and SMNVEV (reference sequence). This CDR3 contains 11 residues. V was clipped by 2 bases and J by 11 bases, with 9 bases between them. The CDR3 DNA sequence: TGTGCCAGCAGTTTACCCCGCGGGCAGTACTTC. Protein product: CASSLPRGQYF.

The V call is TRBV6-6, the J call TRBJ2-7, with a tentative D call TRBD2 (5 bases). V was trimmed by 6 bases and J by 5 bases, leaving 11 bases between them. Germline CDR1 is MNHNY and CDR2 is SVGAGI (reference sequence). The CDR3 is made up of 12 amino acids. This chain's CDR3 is CASSPSGHEQYF. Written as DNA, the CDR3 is TGTGCCAGCAGCCCCAGCGGACACGAGCAGTACTTC.

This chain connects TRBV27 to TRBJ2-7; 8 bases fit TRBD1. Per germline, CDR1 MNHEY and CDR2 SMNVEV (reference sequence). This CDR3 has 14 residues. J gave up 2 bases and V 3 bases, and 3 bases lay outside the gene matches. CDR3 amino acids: CASSLGTGAYEQYF. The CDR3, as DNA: TGTGCCAGCAGTTTGGGGACAGGAGCCTACGAGCAGTACTTC.

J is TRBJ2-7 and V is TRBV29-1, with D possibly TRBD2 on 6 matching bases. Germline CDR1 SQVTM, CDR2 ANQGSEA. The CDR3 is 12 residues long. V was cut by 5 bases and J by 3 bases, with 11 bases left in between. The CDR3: CSVRTGVYEQYF. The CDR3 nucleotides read TGCAGCGTTAGGACGGGAGTCTACGAGCAGTACTTC.

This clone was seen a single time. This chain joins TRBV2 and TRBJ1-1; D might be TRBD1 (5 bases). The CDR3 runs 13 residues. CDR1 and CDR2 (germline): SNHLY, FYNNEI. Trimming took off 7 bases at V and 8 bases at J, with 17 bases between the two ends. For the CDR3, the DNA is TGTGCCAGCATGATGGAGATTGCAGGGGAAGCTTTCTTT. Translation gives CASMMEIAGEAFF.

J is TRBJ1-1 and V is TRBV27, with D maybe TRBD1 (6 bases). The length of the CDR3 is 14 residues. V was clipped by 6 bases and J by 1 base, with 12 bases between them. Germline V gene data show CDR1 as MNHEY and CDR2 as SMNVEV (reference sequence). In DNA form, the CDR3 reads TGTGCCAGCAGCCCGGGACAACCGAACACTGAAGCTTTCTTT. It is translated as CASSPGQPNTEAFF.

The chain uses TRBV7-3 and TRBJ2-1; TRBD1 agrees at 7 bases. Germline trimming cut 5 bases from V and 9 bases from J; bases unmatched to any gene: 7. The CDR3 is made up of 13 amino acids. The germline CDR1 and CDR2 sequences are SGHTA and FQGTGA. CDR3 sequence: CASSQGQNGEQFF. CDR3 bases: TGTGCCAGCAGCCAGGGACAGAACGGTGAGCAGTTCTTC.

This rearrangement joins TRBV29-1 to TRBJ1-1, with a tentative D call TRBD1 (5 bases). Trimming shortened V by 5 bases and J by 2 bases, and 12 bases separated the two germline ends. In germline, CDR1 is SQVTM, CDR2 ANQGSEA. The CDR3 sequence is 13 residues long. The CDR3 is CSVNFGGNTEAFF. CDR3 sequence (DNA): TGCAGCGTTAATTTCGGGGGAAACACTGAAGCTTTCTTT. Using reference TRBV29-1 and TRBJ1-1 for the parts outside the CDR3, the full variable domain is SAVISQKPSRDICQRGTSLTIQCQVDSQVTMMFWYRQQPGQSLTLIATANQGSEATYESGFVIDKFPISRPNLTFSTLTVSNMSPEDSSIYLCSVNFGGNTEAFFGQGTRLTVV.

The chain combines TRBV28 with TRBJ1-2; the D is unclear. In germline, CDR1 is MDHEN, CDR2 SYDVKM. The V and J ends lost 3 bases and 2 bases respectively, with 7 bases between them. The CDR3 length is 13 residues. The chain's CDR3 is CASSLRNNYGYTF. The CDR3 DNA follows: TGTGCCAGCAGTTTGCGGAACAACTATGGCTACACCTTC.

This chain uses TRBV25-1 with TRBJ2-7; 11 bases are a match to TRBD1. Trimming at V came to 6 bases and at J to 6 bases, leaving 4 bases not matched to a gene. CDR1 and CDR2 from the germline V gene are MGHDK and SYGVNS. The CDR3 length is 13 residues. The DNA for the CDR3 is TGTGCCAGCAGCGGGACAGGGGGACTCGAGCAGTACTTC. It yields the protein CASSGTGGLEQYF.

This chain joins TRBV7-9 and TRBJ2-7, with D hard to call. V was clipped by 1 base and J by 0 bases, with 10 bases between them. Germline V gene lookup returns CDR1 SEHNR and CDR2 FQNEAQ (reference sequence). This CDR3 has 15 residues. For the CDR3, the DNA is TGTGCCAGCAGCTTAGGCCGCGAGGTCTCCTACGAGCAGTACTTC. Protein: CASSLGREVSYEQYF.

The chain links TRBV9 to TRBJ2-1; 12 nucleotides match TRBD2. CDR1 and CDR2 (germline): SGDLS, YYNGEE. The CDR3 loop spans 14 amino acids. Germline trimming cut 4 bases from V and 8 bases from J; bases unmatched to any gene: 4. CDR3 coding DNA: TGTGCCAGCAGCATGACTAGCGGGAGCTATGAGCAGTTCTTC. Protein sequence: CASSMTSGSYEQFF. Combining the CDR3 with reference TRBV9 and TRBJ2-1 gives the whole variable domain DSGVTQTPKHLITATGQRVTLRCSPRSGDLSVYWYQQSLDQGLQFLIQYYNGEERAKGNILERFSAQQFPDLHSELNLSSLELGDSALYFCASSMTSGSYEQFFGPGTRLTVL.

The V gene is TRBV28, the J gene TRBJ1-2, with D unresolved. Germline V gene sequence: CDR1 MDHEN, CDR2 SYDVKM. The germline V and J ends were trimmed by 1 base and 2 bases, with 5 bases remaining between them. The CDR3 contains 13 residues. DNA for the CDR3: TGTGCCAGCAGTTTATTCTACAACTATGGCTACACCTTC. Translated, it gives CASSLFYNYGYTF.

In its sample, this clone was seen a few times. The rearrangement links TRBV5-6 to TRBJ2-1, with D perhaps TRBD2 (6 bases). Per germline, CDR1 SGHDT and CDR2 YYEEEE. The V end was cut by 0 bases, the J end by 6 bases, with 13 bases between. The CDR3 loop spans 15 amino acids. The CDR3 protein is CASSLGGLGGNEQFF. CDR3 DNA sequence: TGTGCCAGCAGCTTGGGCGGGCTGGGGGGCAATGAGCAGTTCTTC.